This TCR beta chain stems from a study of CXCR3-negative and CXCR3-positive naive CD8 T cells (dated by TCRdb to about 2019). In terms of the full investigation: In total, roughly 150 million TRB reads were obtained, or roughly 1.5 +/- 0.3 million reads per library. The diversity and physicochemical repertoire analyses included eleven to twelve donors pooled from two independent experiments. The TRBV-TRBJ cluster analysis covered naive subsets from roughly five donors and memory cells from 3 donors.

For each CD8+ T cell subset, flow sorting was done in triplicate, and 300,000 to 350,000 cells per subset went directly into RLT lysis buffer. Peripheral blood mononuclear cells were isolated from buffy coats using standard density gradient centrifugation. An RNeasy Mini Kit was used to extract total RNA from the sorted cells. About this clonotype: No cognate antigen has been identified for it.

Results and caveats for the whole study, not just this receptor: Freshly isolated PBMCs were used for most assays because CXCR3 expression partially decreased after cryopreservation. Naive CXCR3-negative and CXCR3-positive cells from the same donor showed similar TRBV-TRBJ usage, whereas memory cells showed distinct patterns. Because surface CD5, which is linked to self-reactivity in mice, was comparable between the naive subsets, TCR interaction strength was also inferred from the physicochemical properties of TRB CDR3s. Repertoire diversity was comparably high in both naive subsets but much lower in memory CD8+ T cells.

Sequencing used a NextSeq 550. The Human TCR Profiling Kit (MiLaboratory) was used to make UMI-labeled 5' RACE TRB cDNA libraries. cDNA synthesis used the entire amount of extracted RNA, and PCR amplification then used the entire amount of cDNA produced. Libraries were prepared in parallel with an identical number of PCR cycles. The original methods were these. About 53,000 +/- 9,400 unique UMI-labeled TRB cDNA molecules per library were extracted with MIGEC and MiXCR, with at least two reads per UMI required. Each library averaged around 40,000 +/- 10,000 functional in-frame TRB CDR3 nucleotide clonotypes without stop codons. After downsampling to 5000 UMI-labeled TRB molecules per sample, diversity metrics, including normalized Shannon-Wiener and Chao1, were computed in VDJtools. VDJtools was used to calculate clonotype-size-weighted physicochemical properties of the central five CDR3 residues, namely interaction energy, strength, volume and Kidera factor 4. After reprocessing by TCRdb, each CDR3 protein sequence is one entry, and no DNA is given. TCRdb assigned the V and J calls; the authors' analysis was not used. The record for this sample contains 45,000 to 55,000 distinct CDR3 sequences. The top ten hold about 15% of the sample.

This sequence originates from a human donor in good health. Some clones in this sample may be carry-over from other donors' samples. Sequencing was performed on memory CD8+ T cells from blood. The cell subset or site label, read with the paper, signifies: conventional CD8+ memory T cells (TMEM), sorted as controls.

For the CDR3, the sequence is CASSQDEEPALTQYF. The sequence links TRBV3-1 to TRBJ2-5. The CDR3 contains 15 residues, cysteine and phenylalanine counted. DNA was not recorded. The germline V gene (reference sequence) gives CDR1 as LGHDT and CDR2 as YNNKEL.